Here is one TCR beta chain with its context. These data come from a study of identical twins. TCRdb itself ran the 5' RACE reads through MiXCR, one entry per CDR3 protein. The sample has about 660,000 distinct CDR3 sequences, about 9.4% seen once; the top ten hold around 0.98%. CDR3 length: 15 amino acids. V lost 5 bases to trimming and J lost 2 bases; unmatched junction nucleotides: 7. All donors comprised healthy Caucasians. These data also formed part of another study, on yellow fever vaccine responses in identical twins.

The receptor was isolated from a woman under 30 in good health. The chain is built from TRBV12-3 or TRBV12-4 and TRBJ2-3; 7 nucleotides align to TRBD2. Sequencing input: PBMCs. The CDR3 DNA reads as TGTGCCAGCAGTCGGACTAGGGGACTCACAGATACGCAGTATTTT. It translates to CASSRTRGLTDTQYF.